A single sample is the source of the 14 T cell receptor beta chains below, sequenced in a study of blood T cell repertoires in COVID-19. Assay used: immunoSEQ multiplex PCR; TCRdb lists only in-frame clones, some missing. Of under 70,000 clones in the sample, around four fifths were seen once. The material sequenced was peripheral blood. The receptors derive from a human donor in a cohort sampled during active COVID-19.

This CDR3 reads CASDRGDGTPLHF. DNA for the CDR3: TGTGCCAGCGACAGGGGGGATGGGACACCCCTCCACTTT. V gene TRBV2 combines with J gene TRBJ1-6; 9 positions match TRBD1. V was clipped by 8 bases and J by 11 bases; unmatched bases: 7. Germline-derived CDR1 and CDR2 are SNHLY and FYNNEI. CDR3 length equals 13 residues.

The J gene is TRBJ2-3, the V gene TRBV18, with TRBD2 as a possible D gene (5 bases). The CDR3 loop spans 16 amino acids. The germline V and J ends were trimmed by 2 bases and 2 bases, with 14 bases remaining between them. Germline CDR1 KGHSH, CDR2 LQKENI. CDR3 in amino acids: CASSPVGRVYTDTQYF. Here the CDR3 DNA reads TGTGCCAGCTCACCAGTTGGGCGGGTCTACACAGATACGCAGTATTTT.

This sequence joins TRBV28 and TRBJ1-1, with 7 bases identical to TRBD1. V gave up 6 bases and J gave up 0 bases; unmatched junction bases: 7. This CDR3 contains 15 residues. Per the germline V gene, CDR1 is MDHEN and CDR2 is SYDVKM. The CDR3 DNA sequence: TGTGCCAGCAGGCCACCACAGGGGTTGAACACTGAAGCTTTCTTT. Encoded protein: CASRPPQGLNTEAFF.

The chain is built from TRBV7-2 and TRBJ1-5; 9 nucleotides line up with TRBD1. The germline gives CDR1 SGHTA, CDR2 FQGNSA. The CDR3 has 15 amino acids. The trim removed 4 bases at V and 6 bases at J, leaving 7 bases unmatched. The CDR3 is CASSSVDRGSQPQHF. CDR3 in DNA: TGTGCCAGCAGCTCCGTGGACAGGGGCAGTCAGCCCCAGCATTTT.

This clone was seen a few times. The V call is TRBV4-1, the J call TRBJ2-7; D gene ambiguous. Looked up from germline, CDR1 is MGHRA and CDR2 is YSYEKL. This CDR3 comprises 12 residues. V dropped 3 bases and J dropped 6 bases, with 9 bases sitting between them. The CDR3 spells CASSQRSGEQYF. The CDR3, as DNA: TGCGCCAGCAGCCAGAGATCAGGCGAGCAGTACTTC.

J is TRBJ1-5 and V is TRBV19; no definite D call. CDR1 LNHDA and CDR2 SQIVND come from the germline V gene (reference sequence). The CDR3 is 14 amino acids. Trimming pared 1 base from V and 3 bases from J, leaving 7 bases between. DNA for the CDR3: TGTGCCAGTAGTATAGCAGGATTCAATCAGCCCCAGCATTTT. Translation gives CASSIAGFNQPQHF. The complete variable domain, with remaining parts taken from reference TRBV19 and TRBJ1-5, reads DGGITQSPKYLFRKEGQNVTLSCEQNLNHDAMYWYRQDPGQGLRLIYYSQIVNDFQKGDIAEGYSVSREKKESFPLTVTSAQKNPTAFYLCASSIAGFNQPQHFGDGTRLSIL.

The chain uses TRBV7-2 and TRBJ2-7; the match to TRBD1 covers 10 bases. Germline CDR1 reads SGHTA; CDR2 reads FQGNSA. The CDR3 covers 15 residues. V shed 5 bases, J shed 4 bases, and the junction held 8 bases outside the gene matches. The CDR3 DNA reads as TGTGCCAGCAGCAAACAGACAGGGGGCATTTACGAGCAGTACTTC. Protein sequence: CASSKQTGGIYEQYF.

This clone occurred once. The chain uses TRBV27 and TRBJ2-7; 7 positions agree with TRBD1. Germline V gives CDR1 MNHEY, CDR2 SMNVEV (reference sequence). V shed 5 bases, J shed 4 bases, and the junction held 2 bases outside the gene matches. This CDR3 has 12 amino acids. Here the CDR3 reads CASSRGPYEQYF. The CDR3 DNA follows: TGTGCCAGCAGTAGGGGGCCGTACGAGCAGTACTTC.

The V call is TRBV5-8, the J call TRBJ2-6; D unresolved. CDR1 SGHTS and CDR2 YDEGEE come from the germline V gene. V shed 4 bases and J shed 0 bases, with 8 bases lying between them. The CDR3 sequence is 15 residues long. CDR3 in amino acids: CASSLSGSGANVLTF. The CDR3 nucleotides are TGTGCCAGCAGCCTATCAGGCTCTGGGGCCAACGTCCTGACTTTC.

This clone has more than one count but fewer than ten. The gene calls are TRBV4-1 and TRBJ2-7; 12 positions match TRBD1. Germline lookup yields CDR1 MGHRA and CDR2 YSYEKL. The V segment lost 4 bases and the J segment 6 bases; nucleotides outside the gene matches: 7. CDR3 length: 15 amino acids. CDR3: CASSLTGQGALEQYF. CDR3 coding DNA: TGCGCCAGCAGCCTTACGGGACAGGGGGCTCTCGAGCAGTACTTC.

The gene calls are TRBV12-3 or TRBV12-4 and TRBJ2-2; TRBD1 is a possible D gene (5 bases). This CDR3 is 13 amino acids long. V was cut by 8 bases and J by 1 base, with 8 bases left in between. CDR3 in DNA: TGTGCCAGCGGACACAGGAACACCGGGGAGCTGTTTTTT. As protein: CASGHRNTGELFF.

Only a few counts were recorded for this clone. The chain joins TRBV7-9 to TRBJ2-1; perhaps TRBD2 as D (6 bases). The CDR3 sequence is 15 residues long. Germline CDR1 and CDR2: SEHNR and FQNEAQ (reference sequence). The V gene lost 1 base and the J gene lost 0 bases, with 7 bases spanning the gap. This chain's CDR3 is CASSLVEGSYNEQFF. DNA of the CDR3: TGTGCCAGCAGCTTAGTGGAGGGCTCCTACAATGAGCAGTTCTTC.

The gene calls are TRBV7-2 and TRBJ2-3; D is perhaps TRBD1 (5 bases). V was pared by 3 bases and J by 2 bases, with 9 bases between. The CDR3 is made up of 14 amino acids. Germline loops: CDR1 SGHTA, CDR2 FQGNSA. The CDR3 DNA reads TGTGCCAGCAGCTTTCTCAGGGACACAGATACGCAGTATTTT. Protein product: CASSFLRDTDTQYF. The full variable domain, its missing parts supplied by reference TRBV7-2 and TRBJ2-3, is GAGVSQSPSNKVTEKGKDVELRCDPISGHTALYWYRQSLGQGLEFLIYFQGNSAPDKSGLPSDRFSAERTGGSVSTLTIQRTQQEDSAVYLCASSFLRDTDTQYFGPGTRLTVL.

The CDR3 protein is CASSYDGGSTDTQYF. The CDR3 bases are TGTGCCAGCAGTTACGACGGGGGAAGCACAGATACGCAGTATTTT. The V gene is TRBV6-2 or TRBV6-3, the J gene TRBJ2-3; possible D gene TRBD2, 6 bases. Trimming took off 2 bases at V and 0 bases at J, with 9 bases between the two ends. The CDR3 has 15 amino acids. CDR1 is MNHEY, CDR2 SVGEGT, per germline.